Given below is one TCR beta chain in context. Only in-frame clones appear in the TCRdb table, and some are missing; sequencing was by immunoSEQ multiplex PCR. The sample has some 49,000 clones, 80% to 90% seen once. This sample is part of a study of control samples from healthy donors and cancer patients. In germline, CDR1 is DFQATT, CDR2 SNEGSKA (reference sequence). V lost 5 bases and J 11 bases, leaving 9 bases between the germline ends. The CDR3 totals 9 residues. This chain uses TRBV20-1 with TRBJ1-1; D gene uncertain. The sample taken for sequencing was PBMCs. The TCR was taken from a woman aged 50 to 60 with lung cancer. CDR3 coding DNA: TGCAGTGCTGGAGGGCAGGCTTTCTTT. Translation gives CSAGGQAFF.